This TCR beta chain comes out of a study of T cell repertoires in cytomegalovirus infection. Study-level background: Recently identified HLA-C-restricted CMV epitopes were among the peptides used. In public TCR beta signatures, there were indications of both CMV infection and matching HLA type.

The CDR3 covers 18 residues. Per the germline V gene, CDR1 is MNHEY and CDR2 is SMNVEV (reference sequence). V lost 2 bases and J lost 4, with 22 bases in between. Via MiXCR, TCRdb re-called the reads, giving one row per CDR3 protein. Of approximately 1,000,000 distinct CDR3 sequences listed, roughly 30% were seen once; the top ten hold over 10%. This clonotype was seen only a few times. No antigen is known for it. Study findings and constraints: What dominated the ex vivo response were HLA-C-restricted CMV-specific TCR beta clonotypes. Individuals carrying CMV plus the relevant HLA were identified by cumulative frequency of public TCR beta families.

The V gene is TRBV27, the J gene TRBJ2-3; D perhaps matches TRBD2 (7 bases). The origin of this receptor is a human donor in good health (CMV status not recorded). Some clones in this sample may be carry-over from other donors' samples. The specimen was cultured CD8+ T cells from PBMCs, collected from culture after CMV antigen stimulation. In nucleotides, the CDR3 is TGTGCCAGCAGTTTACGGGACGCGGGGGCATTTCGAGCAGATACGCAGTATTTT. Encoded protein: CASSLRDAGAFRADTQYF.